This T cell receptor (beta chain) was found in a study of low-dose radiotherapy and immunotherapy resistance in tumors. The time point was: after trial treatment. Stated treatment: LDRT plus nivolumab, ipilimumab, low-dose cyclophosphamide and aspirin (RACIN trial). All of the donors were given nivolumab, ipilimumab, aspirin, low-dose cyclophosphamide and low-dose radiotherapy as part of RACIN, a single-arm trial. This clonotype was picked up many times. cDNA synthesis used a TRAV/TRBV-specific primer set for both chains. A constant-region primer paired with the V-primer adapter amplified TCRs over approximately 18 PCR cycles. The mRNA that was isolated underwent amplification by in vitro transcription. MiXCR, run by TCRdb on the reads, gives a single entry per CDR3 protein. The repertoire holds nearly 60,000 distinct CDR3 sequences, with about 23% as singletons. The specimen was PBMCs, collected after low-dose radiotherapy plus immunotherapy. The TCR comes from a male donor with prostate cancer.

The CDR3 here is CASSLPSSYNEQFF. The CDR3 DNA reads TGCGCCAGCAGCTTGCCCTCCAGTTACAATGAGCAGTTCTTC. This chain links TRBV5-1 with TRBJ2-1; no definite D call. Germline CDR1 reads SGHRS; CDR2 reads YFSETQ. V was trimmed by 1 base and J by 4 bases, leaving 9 bases between them. CDR3 length: 14 residues.